Sequencing of this T cell receptor (beta chain) was carried out in a study of CD4 T cells in relation to SARS-CoV-2 and coronaviruses. Unexposed donor CD4+ T cells date from 2011-2018, before the COVID-19 pandemic. Isolation of CD4+ T cells took place after 10 days in culture. Data came from immunoSEQ multiplex PCR; TCRdb stores just in-frame clones and leaves some out. The sample includes 15,000 to 25,000 clones, around 80% seen only once; the top ten take roughly 25%. With regard to this clone: Its specificity is unknown.

The CDR3 contains 13 residues. Germline loops: CDR1 SGHRS, CDR2 YFSETQ. V lost 2 bases to trimming and J lost 1 base, with 6 bases between them. The TCR comes from a human donor in good health. Sequencing was carried out using CD4+ T cells from PBMCs, cultured in vitro. This chain links TRBV5-1 with TRBJ1-1; D gene ambiguous. In DNA, the CDR3 is TGCGCCAGCAGCTTTCTTGCGAACACTGAAGCTTTCTTT. The encoded protein is CASSFLANTEAFF.